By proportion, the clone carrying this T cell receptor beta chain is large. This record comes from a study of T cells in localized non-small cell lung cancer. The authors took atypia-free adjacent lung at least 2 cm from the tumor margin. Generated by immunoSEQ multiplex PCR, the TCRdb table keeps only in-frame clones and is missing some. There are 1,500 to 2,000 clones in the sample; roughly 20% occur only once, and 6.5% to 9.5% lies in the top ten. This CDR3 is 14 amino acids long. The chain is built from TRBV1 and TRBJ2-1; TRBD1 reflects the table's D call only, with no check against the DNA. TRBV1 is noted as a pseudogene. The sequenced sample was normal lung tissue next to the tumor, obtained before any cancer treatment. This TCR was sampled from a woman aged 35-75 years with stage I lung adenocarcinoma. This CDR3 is CASSQVRSYNEQFF. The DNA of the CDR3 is TGCGCCAGCAGCCAGGTCAGGTCCTACAATGAGCAGTTCTTC.